This T cell receptor beta chain was sequenced for a study of T cell changes during pregnancy in multiple sclerosis. Using immunoSEQ multiplex PCR, the repertoire was profiled, and TCRdb retains in-frame clones only, with some absent. The sample has 130,000 or so clones, roughly 97% seen once. The source was peripheral blood, collected after pregnancy. The TCR was taken from a female donor with multiple sclerosis, enrolled in a pregnancy study.

The DNA of the CDR3 is TGTGCCAGCACCCGAGACACCGGGGAGCTGTTTTTT. This gives the protein CASTRDTGELFF. This chain joins TRBV9 and TRBJ2-2; unclear D gene. This CDR3 is built from 12 residues. Germline V lookup: CDR1 SGDLS, CDR2 YYNGEE. V dropped 6 bases and J dropped 3 bases, with 6 bases sitting between them.